This T cell receptor (beta chain) was captured in a study of T cell changes during pregnancy in multiple sclerosis. The CDR3 spans 11 residues. Per germline, CDR1 DFQATT and CDR2 SNEGSKA (reference sequence). V was trimmed by 2 bases and J by 6 bases, leaving 8 bases between them. Sequencing was performed with immunoSEQ multiplex PCR; in TCRdb, only in-frame clones are kept and a portion is missing. The sample yields some 94,000 clones, around 93% seen once. The source is a female donor in good health, enrolled as a control in a pregnancy study. Sequencing was performed on peripheral blood, taken in the first trimester of pregnancy. This chain connects TRBV20-1 to TRBJ2-7; D is uncertain. The CDR3 region has the DNA TGCAGTGCTAGACTGGGCTCCGAGCAGTACTTC. As protein: CSARLGSEQYF.